The 24 T cell receptor beta chains below were found in one sample sequenced in a study of shared clonotypes between healthy human individuals (TCRdb year 2020). CD8 naive samples consisted of CD45RO-negative cells that were positively selected for CCR7, yielding a CD45RA+CCR7+ population without TemRA cells. Library method: the immunoSEQ multiplex PCR assay. In TCRdb, the immuneACCESS table is reduced to in-frame sequences with V and J assigned. These tables do not hold every clone; where another copy was compared, an unresolved V gene accounts for under half, and the others remain unexplained. In all, the sample holds some 2.1 million clones, and approximately 94% of those were seen once. The ten largest clones represent 1.1% of the sample. The sequencing sample was made of naive CD8+ T cells sorted from blood. The cell subset or site tag for this specimen amounts to: CD45RA+CCR7+. The receptors come from a man between 18 and 35 years old in good health.

Remarks on this clone: The sample has other DNA sequences that encode this CDR3 too. The gene calls are TRBV2 and TRBJ2-7, with TRBD2 matching over 11 bases. V shed 11 bases and J 0 bases; nucleotides not matched to a gene: 3. The CDR3 loop spans 13 amino acids. CDR1 and CDR2 (germline): SNHLY, FYNNEI. The CDR3 nucleotides are TGTGCCTCTAGCGGGAGGATCTCCTACGAGCAGTACTTC. Translating gives CASSGRISYEQYF.

This chain's CDR3 is CASSLEGGLQPQHF. CDR3 sequence (DNA): TGTGCCAGCAGCTTGGAGGGGGGGTTGCAGCCCCAGCATTTT. The rearrangement links TRBV5-6 to TRBJ1-5; the D gene is possibly TRBD1 (6 bases). V lost 0 bases and J lost 7, with 11 bases in between. The germline CDR1 and CDR2 sequences are SGHDT and YYEEEE. The length of the CDR3 is 14 residues.

This chain uses TRBV6-1 with TRBJ2-7; 9 bases agree with TRBD1. Trimming took 2 bases from V and 4 from J; bases not matched to a gene: 9. Germline CDR1 reads MNHNS; CDR2 reads SASEGT. The CDR3 consists of 16 residues. The DNA of the CDR3 is TGTGCCAGCAGTGAAAAGGGACAGGGTTACTTATACGAGCAGTACTTC. It translates to CASSEKGQGYLYEQYF.

This chain connects TRBV4-1 to TRBJ2-1; 10 nucleotides agree with TRBD2. The CDR3 is 16 residues long. V dropped 1 base and J dropped 5; count of bases not matched to a gene: 5. Germline lookup yields CDR1 MGHRA and CDR2 YSYEKL. The DNA for the CDR3 is TGCGCCAGCAGCCAAGTAGTGCTAGCGGGGGACAATGAGCAGTTCTTC. Its protein is CASSQVVLAGDNEQFF.

The chain employs TRBV13 and TRBJ2-2; D is perhaps TRBD2 (5 bases). CDR1 and CDR2 (germline): PRHDT, FYEKMQ (reference sequence). The V gene lost 5 bases and the J gene lost 9 bases, with 16 bases spanning the gap. This CDR3 has 14 residues. The CDR3 region has the DNA TGTGCCAGCAGCCCCGGACTGTCTGACCGGGAGCTGTTTTTT. It encodes CASSPGLSDRELFF. Full variable domain (missing parts from reference TRBV13 and TRBJ2-2): AAGVIQSPRHLIKEKRETATLKCYPIPRHDTVYWYQQGPGQDPQFLISFYEKMQSDKGSIPDRFSAQQFSDYHSELNMSSLELGDSALYFCASSPGLSDRELFFGEGSRLTVL.

The chain couples TRBV13 to TRBJ2-1; 7 bases align to TRBD2. The CDR3 loop spans 18 amino acids. The germline V gene has CDR1 PRHDT and CDR2 FYEKMQ (reference sequence). V was pared by 4 bases and J by 2 bases, with 14 bases of the junction left unmatched. The CDR3 DNA reads as TGTGCCAGCAGCTCTAGGGGCCTTACTAGCGTCGCCTACAATGAGCAGTTCTTC. Translating gives CASSSRGLTSVAYNEQFF.

The chain links TRBV5-6 to TRBJ2-5; D call uncertain. The CDR3 is made up of 14 amino acids. Trimming removed 1 base from V and 4 bases from J, with 11 bases in between. Germline V gives CDR1 SGHDT, CDR2 YYEEEE. CDR3 DNA: TGTGCCAGCAGCTTGCGGTCCGGCCTAGAGACCCAGTACTTC. It codes for CASSLRSGLETQYF.

Note on this clone: Additional DNA sequences in this sample encode the identical CDR3. The gene calls are TRBV7-9 and TRBJ2-7; 11 positions agree with TRBD2. The CDR3 loop spans 15 amino acids. CDR1 and CDR2 from the germline V gene are SEHNR and FQNEAQ (reference sequence). V trimming: 5 bases; J trimming: 4 bases; junction bases outside the gene matches: 7. In nucleotides, the CDR3 is TGTGCCAGCAGCCCCACGACTAGCGGGACTTACGAGCAGTACTTC. Translation gives CASSPTTSGTYEQYF.

The chain couples TRBV19 to TRBJ2-1; tentative D call: TRBD1 (7 bases). CDR3 length equals 15 residues. The ends were cut back, 3 bases at V and 2 bases at J, with 11 bases in the middle. The germline V gene has CDR1 LNHDA and CDR2 SQIVND (reference sequence). CDR3: CASSISGGTYNEQFF. CDR3 DNA sequence: TGTGCCAGTAGTATTTCAGGGGGGACCTACAATGAGCAGTTCTTC.

CDR3 in DNA: TGTGCCAGCAGCTTAGAGGGACCCTCCTACGAGCAGTACTTC. This sequence encodes CASSLEGPSYEQYF. V usage is TRBV11-2 and J usage is TRBJ2-7; TRBD1 or TRBD2 may be the D gene (5 bases each). V dropped 0 bases and J dropped 0 bases, with 6 bases sitting between them. The CDR3 contains 14 residues. Germline V gene lookup returns CDR1 SGHAT and CDR2 FQNNGV.

V gene TRBV5-1 combines with J gene TRBJ1-2; D is ambiguous. The germline gives CDR1 SGHRS, CDR2 YFSETQ. V lost 0 bases to trimming and J lost 0 bases, with 9 bases between them. This CDR3 is 15 amino acids long. The CDR3 protein is CASSLEQFANYGYTF. CDR3 nucleotides: TGCGCCAGCAGCTTGGAACAGTTCGCTAACTATGGCTACACCTTC. The full variable domain, its missing parts supplied by reference TRBV5-1 and TRBJ1-2, is KAGVTQTPRYLIKTRGQQVTLSCSPISGHRSVSWYQQTPGQGLQFLFEYFSETQRNKGNFPGRFSGRQFSNSRSEMNVSTLELGDSALYLCASSLEQFANYGYTFGSGTRLTVV.

This chain uses TRBV29-1 with TRBJ2-1; tentatively, D is TRBD2 (7 bases). V dropped 6 bases and J dropped 4 bases, with 22 bases sitting between them. Germline loops: CDR1 SQVTM, CDR2 ANQGSEA. This CDR3 spans 16 amino acids. In DNA form, the CDR3 reads TGCAGCGTATTGGGGGCAACTAGCGACCTATACAATGAGCAGTTCTTC. Translated, it gives CSVLGATSDLYNEQFF.

This clone was found once. Other DNA sequences in the sample encode the same CDR3. CDR3 protein: CASSARPDTQYF. CDR3 bases: TGTGCCAGCAGCGCCCGTCCAGATACGCAGTATTTT. The rearrangement links TRBV9 to TRBJ2-3; D unclear. The CDR3 totals 12 residues. Germline CDR1 and CDR2: SGDLS and YYNGEE. Trimming left V 3 bases short and J 4 bases short, with 6 bases between.

V is TRBV11-2 and J is TRBJ2-7; the match to TRBD2 covers 10 bases. The germline CDR1 and CDR2 sequences are SGHAT and FQNNGV. Trimming cost V 1 base and J 4 bases; bases outside gene matches: 4. This CDR3 comprises 15 residues. In DNA form, the CDR3 reads TGTGCCAGCAGCTTAGTACTAGCGGGACCGTACGAGCAGTACTTC. Translation: CASSLVLAGPYEQYF.

The J gene is TRBJ2-5, the V gene TRBV10-2; D perhaps matches TRBD2 (6 bases). The CDR3 loop spans 15 amino acids. Germline V lookup: CDR1 WSHSY, CDR2 SAAADI. V was pared by 6 bases and J by 0 bases, with 14 bases between. Here the CDR3 reads CASRGAGTDQETQYF. The CDR3, as DNA: TGCGCCAGCAGAGGCGCGGGGACGGACCAAGAGACCCAGTACTTC.

This chain connects TRBV7-9 to TRBJ2-7; D not resolved. Trimming pared 2 bases from V and 3 bases from J, leaving 20 bases between. CDR1 is SEHNR, CDR2 FQNEAQ, per germline (reference sequence). This CDR3 comprises 17 residues. The CDR3 coding sequence is TGTGCCAGCAGCTTATCGACGGGTGGGCAGATAGACTACGAGCAGTACTTC. Its protein product is CASSLSTGGQIDYEQYF.

Points on this clone: The sample holds other DNA sequences that translate to the same CDR3. The chain is built from TRBV11-2 and TRBJ2-7; D tentatively fits TRBD1 or TRBD2 (5 bases each). The CDR3 is made up of 13 amino acids. Germline-derived CDR1 and CDR2 are SGHAT and FQNNGV. The V end lost 5 bases, the J end lost 3 bases, and 11 bases lay between the germline ends. The CDR3 nucleotides read TGTGCCAGCAGCCCGGGGCCTTACTACGAGCAGTACTTC. Amino acid sequence: CASSPGPYYEQYF.

On this clone itself: Within the sample, other DNA sequences also encode this same CDR3. This chain uses TRBV28 with TRBJ2-1; the D gene is possibly TRBD2 (5 bases). The CDR3 sequence is 13 residues long. The V end lost 2 bases, the J end lost 5 bases, and 7 bases lay between the germline ends. Germline loops: CDR1 MDHEN, CDR2 SYDVKM. CDR3 bases: TGTGCCAGCAGTTTAGCCGGGGACAATGAGCAGTTCTTC. This codes for CASSLAGDNEQFF. Full variable domain (remainder filled in from reference TRBV28 and TRBJ2-1): DVKVTQSSRYLVKRTGEKVFLECVQDMDHENMFWYRQDPGLGLRLIYFSYDVKMKEKGDIPEGYSVSREKKERFSLILESASTNQTSMYLCASSLAGDNEQFFGPGTRLTVL.

The chain recombines TRBV27 with TRBJ2-6; 8 bases are a match to TRBD1. This CDR3 comprises 16 residues. With V trimmed by 4 bases and J by 3 bases, 5 bases remained unmatched. The germline CDR1 and CDR2 sequences are MNHEY and SMNVEV (reference sequence). CDR3 sequence: CASSWTGTFGANVLTF. The DNA for the CDR3 is TGTGCCAGCAGTTGGACAGGGACTTTTGGGGCCAACGTCCTGACTTTC.

The rearrangement uses TRBV28 and TRBJ2-7; D could derive from TRBD1 or TRBD2 (5 bases each). The length of the CDR3 is 14 residues. Germline V gene sequence: CDR1 MDHEN, CDR2 SYDVKM. Trimming stripped 10 bases from V and 2 bases from J, with 18 bases between. The CDR3, as DNA: TGTGCCACCAGCAGGGACGATAGAACCTACGAGCAGTACTTC. The encoded protein is CATSRDDRTYEQYF.

The V gene is TRBV27, the J gene TRBJ1-1; no reliable D call. The germline V and J ends were trimmed by 6 bases and 1 base, with 21 bases remaining between them. Germline lookup yields CDR1 MNHEY and CDR2 SMNVEV (reference sequence). The CDR3 has 17 residues. CDR3 amino acids: CASSPLSWSGSNTEAFF. As DNA, the CDR3 is TGTGCCAGCAGCCCTTTGTCCTGGTCGGGGTCGAACACTGAAGCTTTCTTT.

V and J are TRBV6-5 and TRBJ2-5; the D gene is possibly TRBD1 (6 bases). CDR1 MNHEY and CDR2 SVGAGI come from the germline V gene. This CDR3 spans 14 amino acids. Trimming pared 6 bases from V and 5 bases from J, leaving 16 bases between. The CDR3 here is CASRSITGLETQYF. The CDR3 DNA is TGTGCCAGCAGATCAATCACAGGGTTGGAGACCCAGTACTTC.

The rearrangement joins TRBV7-8 to TRBJ2-7, with a weak D call TRBD2 (5 bases). CDR3 length equals 14 residues. Trimming took 1 base from V and 2 from J, leaving 9 bases between them. Germline assignment: CDR1 SGHVS and CDR2 FQNEAQ. CDR3 residues: CASSLGLLTYEQYF. The CDR3 coding sequence is TGTGCCAGCAGCTTAGGACTACTCACCTACGAGCAGTACTTC. The full variable domain, its missing parts supplied by reference TRBV7-8 and TRBJ2-7, is GAGVSQSPRYKVAKRGQDVALRCDPISGHVSLFWYQQALGQGPEFLTYFQNEAQLDKSGLPSDRFFAERPEGSVSTLKIQRTQQEDSAVYLCASSLGLLTYEQYFGPGTRLTVT.

The chain is built from TRBV9 and TRBJ2-2, with D possibly being TRBD2 (6 bases). The CDR3 is 12 residues long. V lost 4 bases and J lost 7, with 8 bases in between. CDR1 is SGDLS and CDR2 is YYNGEE in the germline V gene. CDR3 residues: CASSLGGGELFF. The CDR3 DNA sequence: TGTGCCAGCAGCCTCGGGGGCGGGGAGCTGTTTTTT.